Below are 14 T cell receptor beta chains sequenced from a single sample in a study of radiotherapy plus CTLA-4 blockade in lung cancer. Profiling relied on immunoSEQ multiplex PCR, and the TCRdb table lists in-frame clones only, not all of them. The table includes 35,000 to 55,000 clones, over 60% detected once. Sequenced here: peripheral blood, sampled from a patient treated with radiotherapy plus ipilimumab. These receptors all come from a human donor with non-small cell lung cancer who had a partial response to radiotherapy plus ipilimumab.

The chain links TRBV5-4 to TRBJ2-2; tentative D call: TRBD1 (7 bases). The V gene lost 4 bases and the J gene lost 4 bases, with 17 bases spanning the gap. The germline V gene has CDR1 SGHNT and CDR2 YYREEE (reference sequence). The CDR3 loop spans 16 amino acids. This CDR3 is CASSVAGGRGTGELFF. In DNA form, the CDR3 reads TGTGCCAGCAGCGTCGCAGGGGGGCGGGGCACCGGGGAGCTGTTTTTT.

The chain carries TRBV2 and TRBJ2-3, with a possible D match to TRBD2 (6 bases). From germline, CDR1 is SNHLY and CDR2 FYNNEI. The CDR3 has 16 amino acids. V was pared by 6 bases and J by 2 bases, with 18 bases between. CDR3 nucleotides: TGTGCCAGCAGCGGCTCGGGGCGGGGCTACACAGATACGCAGTATTTT. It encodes CASSGSGRGYTDTQYF.

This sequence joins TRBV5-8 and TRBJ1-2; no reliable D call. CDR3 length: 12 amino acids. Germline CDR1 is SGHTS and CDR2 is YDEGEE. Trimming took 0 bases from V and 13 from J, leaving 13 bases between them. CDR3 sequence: CASSLVKRPFTF. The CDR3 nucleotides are TGTGCCAGCAGCTTGGTTAAGCGGCCCTTCACCTTC.

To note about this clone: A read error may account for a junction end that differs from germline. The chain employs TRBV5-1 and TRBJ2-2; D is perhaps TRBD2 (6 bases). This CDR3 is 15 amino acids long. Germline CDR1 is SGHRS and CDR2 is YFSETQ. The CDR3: CASSLTRVGTGGLFF. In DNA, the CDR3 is TGCGCCAGCAGCTTGACTAGGGTCGGCACCGGGGGGCTGTTTTTT.

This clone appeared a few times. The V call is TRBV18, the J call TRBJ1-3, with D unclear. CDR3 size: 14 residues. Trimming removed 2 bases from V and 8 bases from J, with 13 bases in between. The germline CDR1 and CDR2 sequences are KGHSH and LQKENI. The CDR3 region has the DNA TGTGCCAGCTCACCAGGAGGGCCCGGGCACACCATATATTTT. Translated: CASSPGGPGHTIYF.

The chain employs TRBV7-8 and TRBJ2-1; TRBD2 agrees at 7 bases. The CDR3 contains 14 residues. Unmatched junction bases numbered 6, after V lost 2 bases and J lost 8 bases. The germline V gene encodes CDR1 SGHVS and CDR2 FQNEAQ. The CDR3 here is CASSLFRLADEQFF. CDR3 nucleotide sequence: TGTGCCAGCAGCTTATTCCGGCTAGCGGATGAGCAGTTCTTC.

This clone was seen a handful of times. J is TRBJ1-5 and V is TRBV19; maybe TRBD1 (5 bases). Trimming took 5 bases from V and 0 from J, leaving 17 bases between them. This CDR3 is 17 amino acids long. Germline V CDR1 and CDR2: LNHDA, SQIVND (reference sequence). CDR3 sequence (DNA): TGTGCCAGTAGTCTCCGAGGACAAGACCTTAGCAATCAGCCCCAGCATTTT. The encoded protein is CASSLRGQDLSNQPQHF. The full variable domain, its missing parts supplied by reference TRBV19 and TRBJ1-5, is DGGITQSPKYLFRKEGQNVTLSCEQNLNHDAMYWYRQDPGQGLRLIYYSQIVNDFQKGDIAEGYSVSREKKESFPLTVTSAQKNPTAFYLCASSLRGQDLSNQPQHFGDGTRLSIL.

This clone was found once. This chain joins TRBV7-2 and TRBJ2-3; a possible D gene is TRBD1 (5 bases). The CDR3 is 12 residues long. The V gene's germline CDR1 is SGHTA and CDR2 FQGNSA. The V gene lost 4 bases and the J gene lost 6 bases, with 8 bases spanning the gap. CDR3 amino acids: CASSSHRDTQYF. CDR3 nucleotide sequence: TGTGCCAGCAGCTCACACAGGGATACGCAGTATTTT.

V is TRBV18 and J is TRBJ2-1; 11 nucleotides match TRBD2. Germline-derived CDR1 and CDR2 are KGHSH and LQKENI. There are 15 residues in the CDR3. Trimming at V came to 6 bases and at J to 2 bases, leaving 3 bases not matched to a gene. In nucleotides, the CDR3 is TGTGCCAGCTCGCTACTAGCGGGAGCCTACAATGAGCAGTTCTTC. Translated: CASSLLAGAYNEQFF.

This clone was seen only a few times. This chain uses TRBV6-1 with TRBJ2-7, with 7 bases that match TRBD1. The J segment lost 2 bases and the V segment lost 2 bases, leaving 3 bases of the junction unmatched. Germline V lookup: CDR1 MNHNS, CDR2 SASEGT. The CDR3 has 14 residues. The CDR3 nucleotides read TGTGCCAGCAGTGAAACCGGGACAGCCTACGAGCAGTACTTC. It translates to CASSETGTAYEQYF.

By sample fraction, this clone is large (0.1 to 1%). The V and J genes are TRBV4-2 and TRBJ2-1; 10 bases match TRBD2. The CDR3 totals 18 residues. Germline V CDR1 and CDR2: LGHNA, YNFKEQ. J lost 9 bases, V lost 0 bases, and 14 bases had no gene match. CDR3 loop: CASSQDLILLAGALEQFF. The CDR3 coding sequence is TGTGCCAGCAGCCAAGATCTCATCTTGCTAGCGGGAGCCCTTGAGCAGTTCTTC.

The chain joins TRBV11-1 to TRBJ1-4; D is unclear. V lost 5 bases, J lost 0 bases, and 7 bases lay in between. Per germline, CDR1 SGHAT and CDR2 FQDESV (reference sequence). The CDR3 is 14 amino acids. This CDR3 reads CASSQPTTNEKLFF. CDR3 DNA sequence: TGTGCCAGCAGCCAACCTACAACTAATGAAAAACTGTTTTTT. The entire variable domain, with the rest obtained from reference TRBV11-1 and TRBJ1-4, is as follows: EAEVAQSPRYKITEKSQAVAFWCDPISGHATLYWYRQILGQGPELLVQFQDESVVDDSQLPKDRFSAERLKGVDSTLKIQPAELGDSAMYLCASSQPTTNEKLFFGSGTQLSVL.

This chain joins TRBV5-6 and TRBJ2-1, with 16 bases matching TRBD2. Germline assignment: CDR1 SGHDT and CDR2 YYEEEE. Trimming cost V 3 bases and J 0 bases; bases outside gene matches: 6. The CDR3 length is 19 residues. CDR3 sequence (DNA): TGTGCCAGCAGCTGGGGACTAGCGGGGGGGCCTGGCTCCTACAATGAGCAGTTCTTC. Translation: CASSWGLAGGPGSYNEQFF.

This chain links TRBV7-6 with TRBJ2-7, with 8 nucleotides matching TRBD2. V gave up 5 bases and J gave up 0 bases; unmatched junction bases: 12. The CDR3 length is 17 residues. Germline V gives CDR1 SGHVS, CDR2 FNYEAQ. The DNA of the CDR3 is TGTGCCAGCAGCCGGAACCCAGCGGGGGCCGACTCCTACGAGCAGTACTTC. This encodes CASSRNPAGADSYEQYF.